The rows below give T cell receptor beta chains drawn from one sample of a study of post-analysis software for immune sequencing data. TCRdb reanalysed the PCR reads using MiXCR and keeps one entry per CDR3 protein. This table has roughly 650,000 distinct CDR3 sequences, approximately 59% appearing once. The sequencing sample was made of blood. These receptors all come from a girl aged 2 to 9 with multiple sclerosis. Each CDR3 is given with its conserved first and last residue. The D gene is left open where the match is weak. Only part of the rows carry a size: once, few, many, or a class if the clone is expanded.

d_call	j_call	v_call	clone_size	cdr3_nt	cdr3_aa
NA	TRBJ1-1	TRBV3-1	NA	TGTGCCAGCAGCCATAGACAGTGGAGCACTGAAGCTTTCTTT	CASSHRQWSTEAFF
NA	TRBJ2-3	TRBV5-1	few	TGCGCCAGCAGCTTGCAAGGGAGATCAGATACGCAGTATTTT	CASSLQGRSDTQYF
NA	TRBJ2-7	TRBV20-1	few	TGCAGTGCTAGAGATCTGGTGGGAGAATACGAGCAGTACTTC	CSARDLVGEYEQYF
NA	TRBJ2-1	TRBV4-1	NA	TGCGCCAGCAGCCAAGAAAGGCTAATTGGCGGGAATGAGCAGTTCTTC	CASSQERLIGGNEQFF
NA	TRBJ1-2	TRBV29-1	many	TGCAGCGTTGATTTTGGGGGCTACACCTTC	CSVDFGGYTF
TRBD2	TRBJ2-1	TRBV6-2/TRBV6-3	NA	TGTGCCAGCAGTTACCGACCTGGGACTAGCGGGGGGTCCTTCAATGAGCAGTTCTTC	CASSYRPGTSGGSFNEQFF
TRBD1	TRBJ2-1	TRBV18	NA	TGTGCCAGCTCACCCCGGGACAGGGTGAATGAGCAGTTCTTC	CASSPRDRVNEQFF
TRBD1	TRBJ1-6	TRBV7-8	NA	TGTGCCAGCAGCCCACGTCCCGGGACAGGGGGTAATTCACCCCTCCACTTT	CASSPRPGTGGNSPLHF
NA	TRBJ2-1	TRBV10-3	NA	TGTGCCATCAGTGAGCTAGGGCGCGAGCAGTTCTTC	CAISELGREQFF
NA	TRBJ1-5	TRBV4-2	NA	TGTGCCAGCAGCCAAGGCAGCGTCAATCAGCCCCAGCATTTT	CASSQGSVNQPQHF
TRBD1	TRBJ1-6	TRBV5-6	NA	TGTGCCAGCAGCCTGACAGGGGTAAACTCACCCCTCCACTTT	CASSLTGVNSPLHF
NA	TRBJ2-7	TRBV12-3/TRBV12-4	NA	TGTGCCAGCAGTCCTCTCCGAGGGGCAATCTACGAGCAGTACTTC	CASSPLRGAIYEQYF
NA	TRBJ1-5	TRBV12-3/TRBV12-4	few	TGTGCCAGCAGACAGGGTGGCCAGCCCCAGCATTTT	CASRQGGQPQHF
TRBD1	TRBJ2-3	TRBV7-9	NA	TGTGCCAGCAGCACTCCTGGACAGGGTCGCGCAGATACGCAGTATTTT	CASSTPGQGRADTQYF
NA	TRBJ2-5	TRBV2	NA	TGTGCCAGCAGTGAGAGGTCACGAGAGACCCAGTACTTC	CASSERSRETQYF
NA	TRBJ2-7	TRBV7-6	few	TGTGCCAGCAGCCTCATAACAGGGATCTCCTACGAGCAGTACTTC	CASSLITGISYEQYF
NA	TRBJ1-2	TRBV6-5	NA	TGTGCCAGCAGAACGGACAGTAACTATGGCTACACCTTC	CASRTDSNYGYTF
TRBD1	TRBJ2-7	TRBV20-1	NA	TGCAGTGCTCCACAGGGGCTGATCTCCTACGAGCAGTACTTC	CSAPQGLISYEQYF
NA	TRBJ1-2	TRBV29-1	NA	TGCAGCGCTAAACCGGACGATGGAGGCTACACCTTC	CSAKPDDGGYTF
NA	TRBJ1-2	TRBV20-1	few	TGCAGTGCCCGAGAGGGACACCCTTTCTATGGCTACACCTTC	CSAREGHPFYGYTF
TRBD1	TRBJ1-1	TRBV5-1	NA	TGCGCCAGCAGCCCGGACACAGGGGGATACACTGAAGCTTTCTTT	CASSPDTGGYTEAFF
NA	TRBJ2-3	TRBV6-5	NA	TGTGCCAGCAGCAACCCCGGGGATACGCAGTATTTT	CASSNPGDTQYF